The clone carrying this T cell receptor beta chain was counted many times. Its antigen is currently unknown. This entry comes from a study of T cells in Graves' hyperthyroidism and ophthalmopathy. General study results and limits: Ophthalmopathy was separated from stable hyperthyroidism by a 13 V-J model. Most thyroid clonotypes expanded above 0.001 were also detected in blood.

Amplified regions were TCR beta CDR3 sequences from RNA transcripts. In the first-round RT-PCR of the TCR CDR3, the HTBI primer set was used. TCRdb itself ran the multiplex PCR reads through MiXCR, one entry per CDR3 protein. Here the sample spans 350,000 to 400,000 distinct CDR3 sequences, about 15% being singletons. The CDR3 covers 16 residues. Trimming stripped 1 base from V and 2 bases from J, with 12 bases between. From germline, CDR1 is SNHLY and CDR2 FYNNEI. Orbital computed tomography and thyroid ultrasound, together with serum TRAb and thyroxine and clinical symptoms, were used for diagnoses. Extraction of PBMCs used roughly 9.3 ml of fresh peripheral blood.

The source of this sequence is a woman under 40 with Graves' hyperthyroidism. This sequence joins TRBV2 and TRBJ1-3; a weak D match, TRBD1 (5 bases). The specimen was blood. CDR3 residues: CASSEDPGTAGNTIYF. Here the CDR3 DNA reads TGTGCCAGCAGTGAAGACCCAGGGACGGCTGGAAACACCATATATTTT.